This T cell receptor beta chain was sequenced in a study of T cell responses to AZD1222 COVID-19 vaccine. Study-wide findings and caveats: Close to half of all spike-specific TCRs reportedly target regions of the variants that are unmutated. In a largely white British group with more females than males, clonal diversity was possibly underestimated. Breadth and depth of Spike-specific TCRs rose after two AZD1222 doses.

Method: immunoSEQ multiplex PCR; TCRdb's copy keeps in-frame clones and lacks some. The sample lists 84,000 or so clones, around nine tenths occurring once. Turning to this clone: Its target is unknown.

This clonotype originated in an adult in good health. The input for sequencing was peripheral blood, taken on day 0 of AZD1222 vaccination.

The CDR3: CASSTHGGGGNEKLFF. The CDR3 coding sequence is TGTGCCAGCAGCACCCACGGGGGCGGAGGTAATGAAAAACTGTTTTTT. J is TRBJ1-4 and V is TRBV28; the D gene is possibly TRBD1 (6 bases). There are 16 residues in the CDR3. Germline CDR1 and CDR2: MDHEN and SYDVKM. With 6 bases removed from V and 4 bases from J, the gap between germline ends came to 18 bases.